The sequence of this T cell receptor beta chain was determined in a study of T-cell reconstitution after alpha-beta-depleted transplantation in children. Whole-study results and caveats: Alpha-beta T cells present about two months after transplant were reported to originate from several hundred expanded graft clones. At the one-year point after transplant, T-cell counts and TCRbeta diversity were found to come mostly from T cells that had been newly produced.

TCRbeta library construction was performed incorporating unique molecular identifiers. TCRdb recomputed calls from the PCR reads with MiXCR, one row per CDR3 protein. The sample lists approximately 980,000 distinct CDR3 sequences, roughly 29% seen once, with over 25% in the top ten. This clonotype was picked up a small number of times. Its antigen is undetermined. Losses at the gene ends were 2 bases for V and 1 base for J; bases not matched to a gene: 12. From germline, CDR1 is DFQATT and CDR2 SNEGSKA (reference sequence). This CDR3 spans 18 amino acids. The source of this sequence is a boy in the first two years of life who had a stem cell transplant for SCID, so the T cells may come from the graft donor. The sequences come from PBMCs, mostly from graft donor cells, collected 360 days after TCRalphabeta/CD19-depleted stem cell transplant. This chain joins TRBV20-1 and TRBJ1-3; TRBD1 matches at 9 bases. The DNA for the CDR3 is TGCAGTGCTAGATTCGGGACAGGGAAACTAAGGTCTGGAAACACCATATATTTT. It is translated as CSARFGTGKLRSGNTIYF.